The 27 T cell receptor beta chains below were found in one sample sequenced in a study of identical twins. TCRdb re-called the 5' RACE reads with MiXCR, one entry per CDR3 protein. Here the sample spans about 460,000 distinct CDR3 sequences, more than 13% being singletons. The same specimen was also included in a second study, on yellow fever vaccine responses in identical twins.

Sequenced material: CD4+ T cells sorted from blood. These TCRs come from a woman aged 18-29 years in good health.

The chain is built from TRBV5-6 and TRBJ2-1; possible D gene TRBD2, 6 bases. CDR3 length: 16 amino acids. Trimming removed 3 bases from V and 6 bases from J, with 19 bases in between. Germline values: CDR1 SGHDT, CDR2 YYEEEE. CDR3 amino acids: CASSSLSGPSGNEQFF. CDR3 coding DNA: TGTGCCAGCAGCTCTCTTAGCGGCCCCAGTGGCAATGAGCAGTTCTTC.

This clonotype has a handful of counts. The chain recombines TRBV20-1 with TRBJ2-1, with D tentatively TRBD2 (6 bases). Germline V CDR1 and CDR2: DFQATT, SNEGSKA (reference sequence). The CDR3 totals 14 residues. Trimming removed 3 bases at V and 4 bases at J, with 13 bases between. The CDR3 DNA reads as TGCAGTGCTAGGGGGACTCGGGGTTACAATGAGCAGTTCTTC. This sequence encodes CSARGTRGYNEQFF.

The chain employs TRBV6-1 and TRBJ2-7; D is possibly TRBD1 or TRBD2 (6 bases each). The V end lost 3 bases, the J end lost 5 bases, and 17 bases lay between the germline ends. The V gene's germline CDR1 is MNHNS and CDR2 SASEGT. The CDR3 is 15 amino acids. The CDR3, as DNA: TGTGCCAGCAGTGACGGGGGCTTCGGGAGCCACGAGCAGTACTTC. It encodes CASSDGGFGSHEQYF.

This clonotype occurred once. The J gene is TRBJ2-1, the V gene TRBV20-1; perhaps TRBD2 as D (5 bases). The CDR3 has 15 amino acids. Deletions cut 1 base from V and 5 bases from J, with 15 bases between. Germline V gives CDR1 DFQATT, CDR2 SNEGSKA (reference sequence). The CDR3 region has the DNA TGCAGTGCTAGAGGGGCCAGCGGAGGCAACAATGAGCAGTTCTTC. It is translated as CSARGASGGNNEQFF.

This clonotype was found a few times. The chain combines TRBV28 with TRBJ1-6; D ambiguous. CDR1 MDHEN and CDR2 SYDVKM come from the germline V gene. CDR3 size: 12 residues. V shed 6 bases and J shed 11 bases, with 11 bases lying between them. The CDR3 reads CASSPNIPPLHF. The CDR3 nucleotides are TGTGCCAGCAGCCCTAATATTCCACCCCTCCACTTT.

The table lists this clonotype with a count of one. The rearrangement uses TRBV20-1 and TRBJ1-5; D is unclear. CDR3 length: 13 residues. The ends were cut back, 1 base at V and 4 bases at J, with 8 bases in the middle. Germline-derived CDR1 and CDR2 are DFQATT and SNEGSKA (reference sequence). CDR3 nucleotide sequence: TGCAGTGCTAGAGTTCGGGGAAATCAGCCCCAGCATTTT. It codes for CSARVRGNQPQHF.

This clonotype has just a few counts. The J gene is TRBJ2-2, the V gene TRBV20-1; D is unresolved. CDR1 and CDR2 from the germline V gene are DFQATT and SNEGSKA (reference sequence). The CDR3 length is 13 residues. Trimming removed 6 bases from V and 4 bases from J, with 12 bases in between. In nucleotides, the CDR3 is TGCAGTGCCCGTCGCCCTATCACCGGGGAGCTGTTTTTT. Amino acids: CSARRPITGELFF.

This clonotype was counted many times. This chain links TRBV29-1 with TRBJ2-1; no reliable D call. Trimming stripped 4 bases from V and 4 bases from J, with 8 bases between. CDR1 is SQVTM, CDR2 ANQGSEA, per germline. The CDR3 is 12 residues long. The CDR3 coding sequence is TGCAGCGTTGTAGACGGATACAATGAGCAGTTCTTC. Its translation: CSVVDGYNEQFF.

V and J are TRBV25-1 and TRBJ2-7, with D maybe TRBD1 (6 bases). The germline CDR1 and CDR2 sequences are MGHDK and SYGVNS. The V end lost 3 bases, the J end lost 4 bases, and 16 bases lay between the germline ends. CDR3 length equals 15 residues. CDR3 sequence: CASSEPRGFTYEQYF. In DNA form, the CDR3 reads TGTGCCAGCAGTGAGCCTAGGGGGTTTACTTACGAGCAGTACTTC.

This clonotype was seen a handful of times. The J gene is TRBJ2-5, the V gene TRBV3-1, with D maybe TRBD2 (5 bases). The CDR3 contains 14 residues. Between the trimmed V and J ends, which lost 0 bases and 5 bases, there was a span of 10 bases. Germline V gene lookup returns CDR1 LGHDT and CDR2 YNNKEL (reference sequence). The CDR3 loop is CASSQDPSGETQYF. CDR3 nucleotide sequence: TGTGCCAGCAGCCAAGACCCCAGCGGCGAGACCCAGTACTTC.

V and J are TRBV25-1 and TRBJ2-5, with 11 bases lining up with TRBD1. The germline CDR1 and CDR2 sequences are MGHDK and SYGVNS. The CDR3 contains 15 residues. V shed 3 bases, J shed 4 bases, and the junction held 4 bases outside the gene matches. CDR3 residues: CASSDPGTGGETQYF. The DNA of the CDR3 is TGTGCCAGCAGTGACCCCGGGACAGGGGGAGAGACCCAGTACTTC.

The chain recombines TRBV3-1 with TRBJ2-1; TRBD1 aligns across 9 bases. Germline V gene lookup returns CDR1 LGHDT and CDR2 YNNKEL (reference sequence). The ends lost 5 bases at V and 6 bases at J; junction bases unmatched: 8. The CDR3 extends over 15 amino acids. The CDR3 region has the DNA TGTGCCAGCAGCTCGGACAGGGGATTTTCCAATGAGCAGTTCTTC. Its protein is CASSSDRGFSNEQFF.

This chain connects TRBV12-3 or TRBV12-4 to TRBJ1-5; D is uncertain. There are 11 residues in the CDR3. V lost 8 bases and J lost 4, with 6 bases in between. The CDR3 here is CASCRNQPQHF. CDR3 in DNA: TGTGCCAGCTGCCGAAATCAGCCCCAGCATTTT.

This chain joins TRBV12-3 or TRBV12-4 and TRBJ2-5; 8 nucleotides align to TRBD1. With V trimmed by 7 bases and J by 4 bases, 8 bases remained unmatched. This CDR3 has 14 amino acids. In nucleotides, the CDR3 is TGTGCCAGCAAACAGACAGGGGTTGTAGAGACCCAGTACTTC. Amino acids: CASKQTGVVETQYF.

This clonotype was seen a handful of times. The V call is TRBV9, the J call TRBJ2-7, with 12 bases lining up with TRBD2. With V trimmed by 4 bases and J by 4 bases, 9 bases remained unmatched. Germline V gives CDR1 SGDLS, CDR2 YYNGEE. The CDR3 is made up of 16 amino acids. CDR3: CASSPFWTSGVYEQYF. For the CDR3, the DNA is TGTGCCAGCAGCCCCTTTTGGACTAGCGGGGTGTACGAGCAGTACTTC.

This clonotype appeared a few times. V and J are TRBV29-1 and TRBJ1-1, with D unresolved. The CDR3 is 10 residues long. The germline gives CDR1 SQVTM, CDR2 ANQGSEA. The ends were cut back, 5 bases at V and 10 bases at J, with 11 bases in the middle. DNA of the CDR3: TGCAGCGTTACCCCGGCGGTAGCTTTCTTT. This codes for CSVTPAVAFF. Variable domain in full (rest from reference TRBV29-1 and TRBJ1-1): SAVISQKPSRDICQRGTSLTIQCQVDSQVTMMFWYRQQPGQSLTLIATANQGSEATYESGFVIDKFPISRPNLTFSTLTVSNMSPEDSSIYLCSVTPAVAFFGQGTRLTVV.

The table lists this clonotype with a few counts. The chain is built from TRBV4-2 and TRBJ1-1; D is undetermined. The CDR3 totals 16 residues. Trimming removed 1 base at V and 0 bases at J, with 12 bases between. Per the germline V gene, CDR1 is LGHNA and CDR2 is YNFKEQ. In nucleotides, the CDR3 is TGTGCCAGCAGCCAAGTAGGAGGCCGCATGAACACTGAAGCTTTCTTT. It specifies CASSQVGGRMNTEAFF.

J is TRBJ2-4 and V is TRBV7-9; D is uncertain. Germline V CDR1 and CDR2: SEHNR, FQNEAQ (reference sequence). The CDR3 is made up of 13 amino acids. V lost 0 bases, J lost 8 bases, and 8 bases lay in between. CDR3 DNA sequence: TGTGCCAGCAGCTTAGCGGGCTGGGACATTCAGTACTTC. It is translated as CASSLAGWDIQYF.

This clonotype was detected a few times. The J gene is TRBJ2-2, the V gene TRBV6-6; either TRBD1 or TRBD2 may fit D (5 bases each). The CDR3 has 12 residues. V shed 7 bases and J shed 6 bases, with 9 bases lying between them. From germline, CDR1 is MNHNY and CDR2 SVGAGI (reference sequence). The chain's CDR3 is CASTRGAGELFF. The CDR3 coding sequence is TGTGCCAGCACCAGAGGGGCCGGGGAGCTGTTTTTT.

CDR3 sequence reads: CASSPSHNYGYTF. CDR3 DNA: TGCGCCAGCAGCCCCAGTCATAACTATGGCTACACCTTC. This rearrangement joins TRBV4-1 to TRBJ1-2; D remains ambiguous. Trimming took 4 bases from V and 1 from J, leaving 7 bases between them. Germline lookup yields CDR1 MGHRA and CDR2 YSYEKL. This CDR3 has 13 amino acids.

This clonotype was detected a few times. V and J are TRBV27 and TRBJ2-7; D is possibly TRBD1 or TRBD2 (5 bases each). V was pared by 2 bases and J by 6 bases, with 11 bases between. Germline V gene data show CDR1 as MNHEY and CDR2 as SMNVEV (reference sequence). The CDR3 covers 13 residues. The CDR3, as DNA: TGTGCCAGCAGTTTAGATACGGGGCTCGAGCAGTACTTC. Translated, it gives CASSLDTGLEQYF.

This clonotype was found a few times. The rearrangement links TRBV5-1 to TRBJ2-1; 13 bases fit TRBD2. Losses at the gene ends were 4 bases for V and 8 bases for J; bases not matched to a gene: 9. Germline CDR1 reads SGHRS; CDR2 reads YFSETQ. The CDR3 has 16 amino acids. CDR3 amino acids: CASSDRTSGSGDEQFF. The CDR3 bases are TGCGCCAGCAGCGATCGGACTAGCGGGAGTGGCGATGAGCAGTTCTTC.

The chain links TRBV21-1 to TRBJ1-5; the D segment call TRBD1 is taken from the table without a DNA check. TRBV21-1 counts as a pseudogene. CDR3 length equals 16 residues. CDR3 DNA sequence: TGTGCCGCGCCCAGAGGGGTTCATTATAGCAATCAGCCCCAGCATTTT. Its protein product is CAAPRGVHYSNQPQHF.

This clonotype was detected a few times. The rearrangement joins TRBV24-1 to TRBJ2-1, with 10 bases that match TRBD2. Germline CDR1 is KGHDR and CDR2 is SFDVKD. The V and J ends lost 3 bases and 7 bases, in that order; junction bases with no gene match: 8. The CDR3 runs to 16 residues. The CDR3 loop reads CATSDPGLADSNEQFF. Written as DNA, the CDR3 is TGTGCCACCAGTGATCCCGGACTAGCGGACTCAAATGAGCAGTTCTTC.

This rearrangement joins TRBV7-9 to TRBJ1-2; D might be TRBD1 (6 bases). CDR1 and CDR2 from the germline V gene are SEHNR and FQNEAQ (reference sequence). The V and J ends lost 6 bases and 6 bases respectively, with 8 bases between them. The CDR3 has 11 residues. CDR3 amino acids: CASRHRDGYTF. CDR3 coding DNA: TGTGCCAGCAGACACAGGGATGGCTACACCTTC.

The sample holds a few counts of this clonotype. The V and J genes are TRBV4-2 and TRBJ2-3, with 11 bases matching TRBD2. The CDR3 loop spans 19 amino acids. Trimming took 0 bases from V and 5 from J; bases not matched to a gene: 13. From germline, CDR1 is LGHNA and CDR2 YNFKEQ. The CDR3 nucleotides are TGTGCCAGCAGCCAAGATCCTAGCGGGAGGATTAGGGTATTAGATACGCAGTATTTT. Translated: CASSQDPSGRIRVLDTQYF.

This clonotype was counted a few times. J is TRBJ2-7 and V is TRBV27; D may be TRBD2 (6 bases). Germline-derived CDR1 and CDR2 are MNHEY and SMNVEV (reference sequence). This CDR3 has 15 amino acids. V lost 5 bases and J 2 bases, leaving 16 bases between the germline ends. The CDR3 protein is CASSIKEGQTYEQYF. The CDR3 DNA follows: TGTGCCAGCAGTATAAAGGAGGGTCAGACCTACGAGCAGTACTTC.